The TCR beta chain described here comes from a study of cytomegalovirus exposure and HLA in healthy donors. Germline lookup yields CDR1 SGHAT and CDR2 FQNNGV. V was cut by 5 bases and J by 6 bases, with 13 bases left in between. CDR3 length: 14 amino acids. Sequenced by immunoSEQ multiplex PCR; TCRdb stores in-frame clones only, minus some. The sample carries 220,000 or so clones, approximately 80% recorded once. This clone occurred once. The sequence was obtained from a woman in her twenties or thirties in good health and CMV-seropositive. The J gene is TRBJ2-2, the V gene TRBV11-2, with D tentatively TRBD1 (6 bases). Sequencing used PBMCs. The CDR3 DNA sequence: TGTGCCAGCAGCGACAGGCCAGGGTCCGGGGAGCTGTTTTTT. This sequence encodes CASSDRPGSGELFF.